This T cell receptor beta chain stems from a study of OX40 agonist ivuxolimab in advanced cancers. CDR1 ENHRY and CDR2 SYGVKD come from the germline V gene. Trimming removed 0 bases from V and 3 bases from J, with 8 bases in between. The CDR3 totals 14 residues. Libraries were prepared by immunoSEQ multiplex PCR; TCRdb keeps only in-frame clonotypes and omits some of them. The sample holds tens of thousands of clones, roughly nine tenths seen once. Peripheral blood came from all dose cohorts at three timepoints. The sequence derives from an adult with an advanced solid tumor such as melanoma, head and neck, liver or kidney cancer. This sample comprised CD4+ or CD8+ T cells sorted from blood, obtained in a trial of the OX40 agonist ivuxolimab. This chain connects TRBV10-3 to TRBJ1-2; D may be TRBD1 (5 bases). CDR3 coding DNA: TGTGCCATCAGTGAGTCTAAAGGGGACTATGGCTACACCTTC. Translated, it gives CAISESKGDYGYTF.